A selection of T cell receptor beta chains follows, all from one sample in a study of T cells after yellow fever vaccination. From the 5' RACE reads, TCRdb called clonotypes with MiXCR, one entry per CDR3 protein. Here the sample spans 500,000 to 650,000 distinct CDR3 sequences, about 12% being singletons. Sequencing used PBMCs, obtained on the day of the yellow fever booster vaccination. These receptors all come from a man aged 25 to 40 who received the YFV17D yellow fever vaccine. The CDR3 runs from the conserved cysteine through the conserved F or W. The D gene is left open where the match is weak. For some rows the clone size is stated as once, few or many, or as a class when expanded; others skip it.

j_call,d_call,clone_size,v_call,cdr3_nt,cdr3_aa
TRBJ1-5,-,many,TRBV9,TGTGCCAGCAGCGGAGGCAAGCCCCAGCATTTT,CASSGGKPQHF
TRBJ2-1,TRBD2,few,TRBV29-1,TGCAGCGCGGGGGGGGTGGTGGATTACAATGAGCAGTTCTTC,CSAGGVVDYNEQFF
TRBJ2-5,-,-,TRBV2,TGTGCCAGCAGTGAAGCGCAAGGGCCCCAAGAGACCCAGTACTTC,CASSEAQGPQETQYF
TRBJ2-7,-,few,TRBV12-3/TRBV12-4,TGTGCCAGCAGTTTACGGCCTAGCACCTACGAGCAGTACTTC,CASSLRPSTYEQYF
TRBJ2-5,TRBD2,-,TRBV7-6,TGTGCCAGCAGCTTCGAAGCGGGAGGGGAGACCCAGTACTTC,CASSFEAGGETQYF
TRBJ2-1,-,-,TRBV6-1,TGTGCCAGCAGAGCTGGGGGAGCGGGCTCCTACAATGAGCAGTTCTTC,CASRAGGAGSYNEQFF
TRBJ2-7,-,few,TRBV5-1,TGCGCCAGCACCGGGATAGACTACGAGCAGTACTTC,CASTGIDYEQYF
TRBJ2-5,-,few,TRBV12-5,TGTGCTAGTGGATCTGGGTCCCAAGAGACCCAGTACTTC,CASGSGSQETQYF
TRBJ1-2,-,-,TRBV20-1,TGCAGTGCTAGTATAGGCAAAGACTATGGCTACACCTTC,CSASIGKDYGYTF
TRBJ2-7,-,-,TRBV7-2,TGTGCCAGCAGCTTAGCAGGGACGCCGTGGGAGCAGTACTTC,CASSLAGTPWEQYF
TRBJ2-3,TRBD2,-,TRBV7-9,TGTGCCAGCAGCTTAGGGGCTCTAGCGGGAGTCACAGATACGCAGTATTTT,CASSLGALAGVTDTQYF
TRBJ2-1,-,few,TRBV7-2,TGTGCCAGCAGCTTGGGCCACATGCAGTTCTTC,CASSLGHMQFF
TRBJ1-1,-,many,TRBV10-3,TGTGCCATAGGGGGAGGGACTGAAGCTTTCTTT,CAIGGGTEAFF
TRBJ2-3,TRBD2,-,TRBV20-1,TGCTGTGCTAGACTAGCGGAAAGTAACACAGATACGCAGTATTTT,CCARLAESNTDTQYF
TRBJ2-7,-,few,TRBV28,TGTGCCAGCAGTTTACAGACGTACTCCTACGAGCAGTACTTC,CASSLQTYSYEQYF
TRBJ2-3,TRBD2,few,TRBV4-2,TGTGCCAGCAGCCAAGATTCGGGCGGGAGAAGGGGCACAGATACGCAGTATTTT,CASSQDSGGRRGTDTQYF
TRBJ2-1,-,many,TRBV3-1,TGTGCCAGCAGCTACCGACAACCCGGGGGGCAGTTCTTC,CASSYRQPGGQFF
TRBJ2-1,-,few,TRBV12-3/TRBV12-4,TGTGCCAGCAGTTTATCCTCGGGACTGAACAATGAGCAGTTCTTC,CASSLSSGLNNEQFF
TRBJ2-1,-,few,TRBV19,TGTGCCAGTAGTATGATAAGGGTGGGCTACAATGAGCAGTTCTTC,CASSMIRVGYNEQFF
TRBJ2-3,-,few,TRBV7-2,TGTGCCAGCGGGGTACCAATCACAGATACGCAGTATTTT,CASGVPITDTQYF
TRBJ2-5,TRBD2,-,TRBV20-1,TGCAGTGCTCGGCGGGAGCCAAGGGAGACCCAGTACTTC,CSARREPRETQYF
TRBJ2-1,TRBD1,-,TRBV6-1,TGTGCCAGCACCGAAAGAGCCGGGACAGGTTACAATGAGCAGTTCTTC,CASTERAGTGYNEQFF
TRBJ2-7,TRBD2,few,TRBV9,TGTGCCAGCAGCGCACAGGACCGCGGACTAGCGGGAGAACTGGGGGAGCAGTACTTC,CASSAQDRGLAGELGEQYF
TRBJ2-7,-,few,TRBV4-3,TGCGCCAGCAGCTCTTCAACTAGATTCGACGCCGAGCAGTACTTC,CASSSSTRFDAEQYF
TRBJ2-1,-,few,TRBV7-3,TGTGCCAGCAGCTTAAGGGGGCTTTTGGCCAATGAGCAGTTCTTC,CASSLRGLLANEQFF
TRBJ2-5,TRBD1,few,TRBV10-2,TGCGCCAGTGAACAGGGGCCCGGGACCCAGTACTTC,CASEQGPGTQYF
TRBJ1-6,-,many,TRBV6-5,TGTGCCAGCAGTTCACGAGGACGGGGTTCACCCCTCCACTTT,CASSSRGRGSPLHF
TRBJ2-1,TRBD2,few,TRBV5-6,TGTGCCAGCAGCTTGGTGGGGACTAGCGGACACAATGAGCAGTTCTTC,CASSLVGTSGHNEQFF
TRBJ2-1,-,-,TRBV6-1,TGTGCCAGCGCTCCCGGGACCCGGGCCTACAATGAGCAGTTCTTC,CASAPGTRAYNEQFF
TRBJ2-1,-,-,TRBV4-2,TGTGCCAGCAGCCAAGATCGGGTTTCCCTCCCCCCCTCTTACAATGAGCAGTTCTTC,CASSQDRVSLPPSYNEQFF
TRBJ1-2,-,few,TRBV21-1,TGTGCCAGCAGCAAACCCGGACAGGGGGCGCTTGGCTACACCTTC,CASSKPGQGALGYTF
TRBJ2-1,-,-,TRBV9,TGTGCCAGCAGCGTAGTGAAGGGGTCAGAGCAGTTCTTC,CASSVVKGSEQFF
TRBJ2-1,TRBD2,few,TRBV4-3,TGCGCCAGCAGCCAAGAAAGCGTACCCGGGGGGGATGAGCAGTTCTTC,CASSQESVPGGDEQFF
TRBJ2-3,TRBD2,few,TRBV19,TGTGCCAGTAGTATAGTTGGCGGGAGGGCCGAAGATACGCAGTATTTT,CASSIVGGRAEDTQYF
TRBJ2-2,-,many,TRBV9,TGTGCCAGCAGCGGAGGGAGGACCGGGGAGCTGTTTTTT,CASSGGRTGELFF
TRBJ2-5,-,few,TRBV20-1,TGCAGTGCTAGAGATCGGGGACGGTGGTCCCAAGAGACCCAGTACTTC,CSARDRGRWSQETQYF
TRBJ2-7,-,-,TRBV27,TGTGCCAGCAGTTTCGGGGGAGACCGATCCTACGAGCAGTACTTC,CASSFGGDRSYEQYF
TRBJ2-5,-,few,TRBV24-1,TGTGCCACCAGTGATTCCGAGGCCCAGTACTTC,CATSDSEAQYF